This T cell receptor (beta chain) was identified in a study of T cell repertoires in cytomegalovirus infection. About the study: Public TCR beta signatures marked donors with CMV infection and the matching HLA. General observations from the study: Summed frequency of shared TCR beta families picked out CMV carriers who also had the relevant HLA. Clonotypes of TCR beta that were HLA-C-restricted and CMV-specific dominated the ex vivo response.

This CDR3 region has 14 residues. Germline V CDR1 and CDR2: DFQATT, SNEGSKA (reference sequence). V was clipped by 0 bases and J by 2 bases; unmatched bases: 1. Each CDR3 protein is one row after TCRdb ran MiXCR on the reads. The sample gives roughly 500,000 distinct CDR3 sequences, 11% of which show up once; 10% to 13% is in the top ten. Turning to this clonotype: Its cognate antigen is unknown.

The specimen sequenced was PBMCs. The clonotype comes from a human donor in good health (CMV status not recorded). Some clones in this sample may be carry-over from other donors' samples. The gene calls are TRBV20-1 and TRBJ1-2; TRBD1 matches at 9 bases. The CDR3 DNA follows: TGCAGTGCTAGAGAGGGGACAGGGAACTATGGCTACACCTTC. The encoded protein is CSAREGTGNYGYTF.